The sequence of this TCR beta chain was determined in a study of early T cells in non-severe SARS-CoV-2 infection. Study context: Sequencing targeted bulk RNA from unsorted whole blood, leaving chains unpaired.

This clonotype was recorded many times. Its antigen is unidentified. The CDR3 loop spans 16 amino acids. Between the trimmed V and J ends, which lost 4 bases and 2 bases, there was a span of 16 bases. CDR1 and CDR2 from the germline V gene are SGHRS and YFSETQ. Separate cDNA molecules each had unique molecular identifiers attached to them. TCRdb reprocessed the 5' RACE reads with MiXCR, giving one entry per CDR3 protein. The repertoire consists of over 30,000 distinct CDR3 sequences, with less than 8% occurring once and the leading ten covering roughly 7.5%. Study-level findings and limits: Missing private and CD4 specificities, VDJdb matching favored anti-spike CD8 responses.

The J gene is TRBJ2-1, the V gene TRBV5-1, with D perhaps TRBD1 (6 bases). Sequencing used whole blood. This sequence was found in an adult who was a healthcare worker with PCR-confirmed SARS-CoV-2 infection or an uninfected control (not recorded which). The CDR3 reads CASSRFQGPTYNEQFF. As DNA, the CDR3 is TGCGCCAGCAGCCGGTTCCAGGGGCCAACCTACAATGAGCAGTTCTTC.